The T cell receptor (beta chain) under discussion was sequenced for a study of blood T cell repertoires in COVID-19. About the study: Researchers got acute and convalescent COVID-19 samples from the United States, Italy and Spain.

Produced via immunoSEQ multiplex PCR; TCRdb's table is partial and in-frame only. The sample comprises tens of thousands of clones, around 84% of which are singletons, and over 4% rests with the top ten. Trimming cost V 5 bases and J 6 bases; bases outside gene matches: 8. The CDR3 is made up of 15 amino acids. The germline V gene has CDR1 KGHDR and CDR2 SFDVKD. The clonotype comes from a man aged 50-60 years with acute or convalescent COVID-19. Sequencing used peripheral blood. The rearrangement uses TRBV24-1 and TRBJ2-3; 9 bases align to TRBD2. CDR3 nucleotides: TGTGCCACCAGTGGGTCTAGCGGGACTGGGGATACGCAGTATTTT. Translation: CATSGSSGTGDTQYF.